The entry below describes one T cell receptor beta chain. Antigen unknown. The data stem from a study of shared clonotypes between healthy human individuals. Across several immunoSEQ plates, the genomic DNA of each subset was split evenly. The assay was immunoSEQ multiplex PCR, and TCRdb's table has in-frame clones only and misses some. The table includes 2 million to 2.5 million clones, 85% to 95% detected once. The CDR3 covers 16 residues. Germline V gene sequence: CDR1 SNHLY, CDR2 FYNNEI. The V segment lost 4 bases and the J segment 2 bases; nucleotides outside the gene matches: 9. Study observations and caveats: The expectation was that sequencing depth would affect clonotype sharing among donors.

This clonotype originated in a man between 18 and 35 years old in good health. Some clones in this sample may be carry-over from other donors' samples. The material sequenced was naive CD4+ T cells from PBMCs. Subset given: CD45RA+ positively selected. The chain employs TRBV2 and TRBJ2-3; 7 bases are shared with TRBD1. In DNA, the CDR3 is TGTGCCAGCAGTGCAAGACCAGGGACAGCCACAGATACGCAGTATTTT. The encoded protein is CASSARPGTATDTQYF. Together with reference TRBV2 and TRBJ2-3, the CDR3 gives the full variable domain: EPEVTQTPSHQVTQMGQEVILRCVPISNHLYFYWYRQILGQKVEFLVSFYNNEISEKSEIFDDQFSVERPDGSNFTLKIRSTKLEDSAMYFCASSARPGTATDTQYFGPGTRLTVL.